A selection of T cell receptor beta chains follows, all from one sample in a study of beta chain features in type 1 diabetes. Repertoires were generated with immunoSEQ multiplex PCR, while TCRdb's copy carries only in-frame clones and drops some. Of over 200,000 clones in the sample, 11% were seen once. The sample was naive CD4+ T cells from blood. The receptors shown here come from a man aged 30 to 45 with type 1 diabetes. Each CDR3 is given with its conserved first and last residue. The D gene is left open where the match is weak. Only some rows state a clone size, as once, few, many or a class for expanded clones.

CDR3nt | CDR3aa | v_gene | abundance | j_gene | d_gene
TGTGCCAGCAGCGTAGCTCCAGGGTCTTTCTACGAGCAGTACTTC | CASSVAPGSFYEQYF | TRBV9 | . | TRBJ2-7 | .
TGTGCCAGCAGTCCCCAGAACACCTACGAGCAGTACTTC | CASSPQNTYEQYF | TRBV27 | . | TRBJ2-7 | .
TGTGCCAGCAGCCAAGGTGGGCCCCCAAGGGAAGCTTTCTTT | CASSQGGPPREAFF | TRBV14 | few | TRBJ1-1 | .
TGTGCTAGTGGTTTGGTACTAGCGGGGGGAAATACGCAGTATTTT | CASGLVLAGGNTQYF | TRBV12-5 | few | TRBJ2-3 | TRBD2
TGTGCCAGTCCACGGGGGGGACCCGAAGCTTTCTTT | CASPRGGPEAFF | TRBV28 | . | TRBJ1-1 | .
TGTGCCAGCAGTTCCGGGACAGGGGGCTACGAGCAGTACTTC | CASSSGTGGYEQYF | TRBV2 | few | TRBJ2-7 | TRBD1
TGTGCCAGCAAGACGGAGGGTGGTTACGAGCAGTACTTC | CASKTEGGYEQYF | TRBV21-1 | . | TRBJ2-7 | .
TGTGCCAGCAGCTGGGGACAGTTGAACACTGAAGCTTTCTTT | CASSWGQLNTEAFF | TRBV5-6 | . | TRBJ1-1 | TRBD1
TGCGCCAGCAGCAAAAGGACAGGGGGCGTAGGTAATGAAGCTTTCTTT | CASSKRTGGVGNEAFF | TRBV5-1 | few | TRBJ1-1 | TRBD1
TGTGCCAGCAGCCCAGGACAGCGCTATGGCTACACCTTC | CASSPGQRYGYTF | TRBV7-2 | . | TRBJ1-2 | .
TGCGCCAGCAGCCCCAGGGTCCCTGAAGAAAAACTGTTTTTT | CASSPRVPEEKLFF | TRBV4-1 | . | TRBJ1-4 | .
TGTGCCAGCTCACCCACGCCCCCGACAGTAACCCAAGAGACCCAGTACTTC | CASSPTPPTVTQETQYF | TRBV18 | few | TRBJ2-5 | .
TGTGCCAGCAGTGTTACGAACGGAGCCTATGGCTACACCTTC | CASSVTNGAYGYTF | TRBV2 | . | TRBJ1-2 | .
TGTGCCATCAGCGAGAGGAGGTATGAGCCCCAGCATTTT | CAISERRYEPQHF | TRBV10-3 | . | TRBJ1-5 | .
TGTGCCATCAGTGGCACAGGCGACCAAGAGACCCAGTACTTC | CAISGTGDQETQYF | TRBV10-3 | . | TRBJ2-5 | .
TGCAGCGTTGGGCCTAGCGGGGGGGCGGTGGAGACCCAGTACTTC | CSVGPSGGAVETQYF | TRBV29-1 | few | TRBJ2-5 | TRBD2
TGTGCCTGGAGTGTCGGGCAGGGTAGCACAGATACGCAGTATTTT | CAWSVGQGSTDTQYF | TRBV30 | few | TRBJ2-3 | .
TGTGCCAGCACCTCTACGGGGACAGATACGCAGTATTTT | CASTSTGTDTQYF | TRBV7-9 | . | TRBJ2-3 | .
TGTGCCAGCAGTGTCGGACAGGGCGCTGAAGCTTTCTTT | CASSVGQGAEAFF | TRBV6-1 | . | TRBJ1-1 | TRBD1
TGCGCCAGCAGCTTATCCGGACGGGGTGGCGGGACCCAGTACTTC | CASSLSGRGGGTQYF | TRBV5-1 | . | TRBJ2-5 | .
TGCGCCAGCAGCCTACAGGGTAATGAAAAACTGTTTTTT | CASSLQGNEKLFF | TRBV4-3 | . | TRBJ1-4 | .
TGTGCCAGCAGCTTAGTCTCAGGGAAAATCTACGAGCAGTACTTC | CASSLVSGKIYEQYF | TRBV7-8 | few | TRBJ2-7 | .
TGCGCCAGCAGCCAGCAGACAGGGATCTACGAGCAGTACTTC | CASSQQTGIYEQYF | TRBV4-3 | few | TRBJ2-7 | TRBD1
TGTGCCAGCAGCGTCGGGACTAGCGGAGGCGGTACCCAGTACTTC | CASSVGTSGGGTQYF | TRBV9 | . | TRBJ2-5 | TRBD2
TGCGCCAGCAGCCAGCAGACAGGGCCCAGCACAGATACGCAGTATTTT | CASSQQTGPSTDTQYF | TRBV4-3 | . | TRBJ2-3 | TRBD1
TGTGCCTGGAGCCGAACCAGAAAGTTTAATTCACCCCTCCACTTT | CAWSRTRKFNSPLHF | TRBV30 | . | TRBJ1-6 | .
TGTGCCAGCAGTTTGCAGGAGGGGTTTGGCTACACCTTC | CASSLQEGFGYTF | TRBV27 | few | TRBJ1-2 | .
TGCGCCAGCAGCCAAAACCCCCCCCCAGGGCCGAATACGCAGTATTTT | CASSQNPPPGPNTQYF | TRBV4-1 | . | TRBJ2-3 | .
TGTGCCAGCAGCCCGACCAGCGGGAGGACCCCAGATACGCAGTATTTT | CASSPTSGRTPDTQYF | TRBV4-2 | few | TRBJ2-3 | TRBD2
TGCACCAGGCGATCAGGGGCCTGTAGCAATCAGCCCCAGCATTTT | CTRRSGACSNQPQHF | TRBV1 | few | TRBJ1-5 | .
TGTGCCTGGAGGCGAGCGGGGCCCGGGGAGCTGTTTTTT | CAWRRAGPGELFF | TRBV30 | few | TRBJ2-2 | TRBD2
TGTGCCAGCTCCTCGGGACTCAGCTCCTACGAGCAGTACTTC | CASSSGLSSYEQYF | TRBV18 | . | TRBJ2-7 | .
TGTGCCAGCTTGGACTCCCGGAGGTACGAGCAGTACTTC | CASLDSRRYEQYF | TRBV2 | few | TRBJ2-7 | .
TGTGCCAGCAGCCAAGATCTTTATGGCTACACCTTC | CASSQDLYGYTF | TRBV4-2 | . | TRBJ1-2 | .
TGTGCCAGCAGGTGGGACACCTATAATTCACCCCTCCACTTT | CASRWDTYNSPLHF | TRBV6-6 | few | TRBJ1-6 | .
TGTGCCAGCAGTTCGGACAGGCCCACAGATACGCAGTATTTT | CASSSDRPTDTQYF | TRBV6-6 | . | TRBJ2-3 | TRBD1
TGTGCCAGCAGTTTAGGGCTAGCGGATACCTACGAGCAGTACTTC | CASSLGLADTYEQYF | TRBV28 | . | TRBJ2-7 | TRBD2
TGTGCCAGCAGCTTAGGAGACAGGGAGAACACTGAAGCTTTCTTT | CASSLGDRENTEAFF | TRBV11-2 | . | TRBJ1-1 | TRBD1
TGTGCCAGCCCAGAAAGTACAATAGCCAAAAACATTCAGTACTTC | CASPESTIAKNIQYF | TRBV6-5 | once | TRBJ2-4 | .